These 10 T cell receptor beta chains were sequenced from one sample in a study of CD8+ T cells in alopecia areata. RNA extraction was followed by reverse transcription into cDNA, which acted as the sequencing template. Sequenced by immunoSEQ multiplex PCR; TCRdb stores in-frame clones only, minus some. The top ten clones hold about 15% of a sample with about 160,000 clones, approximately 87% of them seen once. The input for sequencing was CD8+ T cells sorted from blood, taken at week 0. The receptors stem from a human donor with alopecia areata.

The chain uses TRBV29-1 and TRBJ1-2, with D tentatively TRBD1 (5 bases). There are 15 residues in the CDR3. Trimming cost V 4 bases and J 6 bases, with 21 bases left between them. Per germline, CDR1 SQVTM and CDR2 ANQGSEA. CDR3 residues: CSVAGRGRDVDGYTF. The CDR3 nucleotides are TGCAGCGTTGCAGGTCGAGGAAGGGACGTTGATGGCTACACCTTC.

This clone was seen a single time. The V call is TRBV2, the J call TRBJ2-4; no clear D gene. Germline values: CDR1 SNHLY, CDR2 FYNNEI. V shed 4 bases and J shed 10 bases, with 8 bases lying between them. The CDR3 sequence is 11 residues long. In nucleotides, the CDR3 is TGTGCCAGCAGTGGAGCAGGAATTCAGTACTTC. This encodes CASSGAGIQYF.

The V gene is TRBV29-1, the J gene TRBJ2-1; tentatively, D is TRBD2 (5 bases). Germline lookup yields CDR1 SQVTM and CDR2 ANQGSEA. This CDR3 spans 15 amino acids. Between the trimmed V and J ends, which lost 7 bases and 6 bases, there was a span of 22 bases. The CDR3 bases are TGCAGCGCAAAAACTAGGGAAATCGGAGGCAATGAGCAGTTCTTC. Protein sequence: CSAKTREIGGNEQFF.

The chain has TRBV29-1 and TRBJ2-1, with TRBD2 matching over 11 bases. With V trimmed by 6 bases and J by 1 base, 11 bases remained unmatched. The CDR3 is 17 amino acids. CDR1 SQVTM and CDR2 ANQGSEA come from the germline V gene. The CDR3 is CSVAGTSGPLSYNEQFF. The CDR3 nucleotides are TGCAGCGTCGCCGGGACTAGCGGACCGTTGTCCTACAATGAGCAGTTCTTC.

The chain links TRBV27 to TRBJ2-5; D is ambiguous. Germline CDR1 reads MNHEY; CDR2 reads SMNVEV (reference sequence). V gave up 6 bases and J gave up 2 bases, with 13 bases separating them. This CDR3 is 14 amino acids long. As DNA, the CDR3 is TGTGCCAGCAGCCAGCGCAACCTTCAAGAGACCCAGTACTTC. Protein product: CASSQRNLQETQYF.

A few counts support this clone. The chain uses TRBV30 and TRBJ2-1; D call uncertain. The V gene's germline CDR1 is GTSNPN and CDR2 SVGIG (reference sequence). V lost 0 bases and J lost 4, with 10 bases in between. The CDR3 runs 14 residues. The CDR3 nucleotides read TGTGCCTGGAGTGTACAGAGTGGATACAATGAGCAGTTCTTC. Residues: CAWSVQSGYNEQFF.

The chain uses TRBV6-5 and TRBJ2-1, with D possibly being TRBD1 (6 bases). This CDR3 is built from 11 residues. Per the germline V gene, CDR1 is MNHEY and CDR2 is SVGAGI. The V and J ends lost 5 bases and 7 bases respectively, with 6 bases between them. For the CDR3, the DNA is TGTGCCAGCAGTCAGGGGAATGAGCAGTTCTTC. This sequence encodes CASSQGNEQFF.

The CDR3: CASSLGSGNTEAFF. The CDR3 DNA reads TGCGCCAGCAGCTTGGGTTCAGGGAACACTGAAGCTTTCTTT. The rearrangement links TRBV5-1 to TRBJ1-1; unclear D gene. V lost 0 bases and J lost 1, with 7 bases in between. The CDR3 is 14 residues long. Germline lookup yields CDR1 SGHRS and CDR2 YFSETQ.

The genes are TRBV15 and TRBJ2-7; D remains unclear. V lost 1 base and J lost 1, with 14 bases in between. Germline CDR1 and CDR2: LNHNV and YYDKDF (reference sequence). The CDR3 runs 16 residues. This CDR3 is CATSRGPGGVSYEQYF. The DNA for the CDR3 is TGTGCCACCAGCAGAGGTCCAGGCGGAGTGTCCTACGAGCAGTACTTC.

The sample holds one count of this clone. The chain recombines TRBV4-1 with TRBJ2-3, with 8 nucleotides matching TRBD1. The V and J ends lost 1 base and 0 bases, in that order; junction bases with no gene match: 0. CDR1 MGHRA and CDR2 YSYEKL come from the germline V gene. This CDR3 is 15 amino acids long. CDR3 sequence: CASSQGTGSTDTQYF. The CDR3 DNA reads TGCGCCAGCAGCCAAGGGACAGGGAGCACAGATACGCAGTATTTT.